Sequencing of this T cell receptor (beta chain) was carried out in a study of OX40 agonist ivuxolimab in advanced cancers. Overall study: The group had a mean age of about 60 years, ranged from about 20 to 79, and was 82.7% male.

Here immunoSEQ multiplex PCR was the method, and the copy in TCRdb shows in-frame clones only, minus some. The sample contains more than 60,000 clones, 75% to 90% of which appear only once. V gave up 3 bases and J gave up 9 bases; unmatched junction bases: 8. The CDR3 has 15 amino acids. CDR1 LNHDA and CDR2 SQIVND come from the germline V gene (reference sequence). The receptor was derived from an adult with an advanced solid tumor such as melanoma, head and neck, liver or kidney cancer. The sequenced sample was CD4+ or CD8+ T cells sorted from blood, obtained in a trial of the OX40 agonist ivuxolimab. This chain connects TRBV19 to TRBJ2-1; TRBD2 matches at 10 bases. DNA of the CDR3: TGTGCCAGTAGTATGGAGCGGGGGGGCTACGGTGAGCAGTTCTTC. Protein sequence: CASSMERGGYGEQFF.